This T cell receptor beta chain was found in a study of beta chain features in type 1 diabetes. Study background: Healthy donors and patients had similar age, gender and cell yields.

This CDR3 comprises 17 residues. Trimming cost V 5 bases and J 0 bases, with 14 bases left between them. CDR1 is SGHTA, CDR2 FQGNSA, per germline. Since all of the isolated RNA was reverse transcribed, expressed TCRB transcripts were what got sequenced. Measured with immunoSEQ multiplex PCR; TCRdb has only the in-frame clones, and not every one. Here the sample spans hundreds of thousands of clones, roughly 31% being singletons. In regard to this clone: What it recognizes is unknown.

Findings of the study overall: A pattern of fewer insertions and more deletions at VDJ junctions was seen in type 1 diabetes patients.

The source material was naive CD4+ T cells from blood. This chain uses TRBV7-2 with TRBJ2-6; D is ambiguous. This TCR was sampled from a man younger than 30 in good health. CDR3 sequence (DNA): TGTGCCAGCAGCCTAGTGGGCACGGGCTCTGGGGCCAACGTCCTGACTTTC. Its protein product is CASSLVGTGSGANVLTF.